A selection of T cell receptor beta chains follows, all from one sample in a study of OX40 agonist ivuxolimab in advanced cancers. Profiling relied on immunoSEQ multiplex PCR, and the TCRdb table lists in-frame clones only, not all of them. The sample records 50,000 to 75,000 clones, 75% to 90% being singletons. The source material was CD4+ or CD8+ T cells sorted from blood, sampled in a trial of the OX40 agonist ivuxolimab. The source is an adult with an advanced solid tumor such as melanoma, head and neck, liver or kidney cancer. Each CDR3 is given with its conserved first and last residue. A D gene is named only where the DNA matches it firmly. Clone size, where shown, is once, few, many, or a class for clones that have expanded.

J | size | D | V | DNA | CDR3
TRBJ2-1 | . | . | TRBV6-1 | TGTGCCAGCAGTGAATCAAAAGGTGAAAATGAGCAGTTCTTC | CASSESKGENEQFF
TRBJ2-5 | . | . | TRBV10-3 | TGTGCCATCAGTGAGTCGAGGACTGGGAAGGAGACCCAGTACTTC | CAISESRTGKETQYF
TRBJ2-1 | . | . | TRBV28 | TGTGCCAGCAGAAGTATACTAGTGGGTGAGCAGTTCTTC | CASRSILVGEQFF
TRBJ1-4 | . | . | TRBV19 | TGTGCCAGTAGCCAGGAGATTACTAATGAAAAACTGTTTTTT | CASSQEITNEKLFF
TRBJ2-7 | . | TRBD2 | TRBV5-5 | TGTGCCAGCAGCTTGGCGGCTAGCGGCTCCTACGAGCAGTACTTC | CASSLAASGSYEQYF
TRBJ1-4 | . | . | TRBV5-4 | TGTGCCAGCAGCCGACAGGTTGGAGCAACTAATGAAAAACTGTTTTTT | CASSRQVGATNEKLFF
TRBJ2-5 | . | TRBD2 | TRBV18 | TGTGCCAGCTCACCACAATCCACTAGCGGGGGGCCCCAAGAGACCCAGTACTTC | CASSPQSTSGGPQETQYF
TRBJ2-1 | . | . | TRBV9 | TGTGCCAGCAGCGGCACTAACGGCCGGGGCGATCCCTTGGCGGAGCAGTTCTTC | CASSGTNGRGDPLAEQFF
TRBJ1-2 | . | . | TRBV19 | TGTGCCACCAAGCCCCGGCAGGGGAAGGCTAACTATGGCTACACCTTC | CATKPRQGKANYGYTF
TRBJ2-7 | . | TRBD1 | TRBV7-9 | TGTGCCAGCAGCTTATTCGCGACAGGGGGCTCCTACGAGCAGTACTTC | CASSLFATGGSYEQYF
TRBJ1-6 | . | . | TRBV7-8 | TGTGCCAGCAGCTTAGGGTCGGGGGCGCGATCACCCCTCCACTTT | CASSLGSGARSPLHF
TRBJ2-7 | . | TRBD2 | TRBV4-3 | TGCGCCAGCAGGAAGGGACTAGCGGAGACCTACGAGCAGTACTTC | CASRKGLAETYEQYF
TRBJ2-1 | . | . | TRBV6-5 | TGTGCCAGCACAAAGGGGAGGTCCTACAATGAGCAGTTCTTC | CASTKGRSYNEQFF
TRBJ2-7 | . | . | TRBV6-5 | TGTGCCAGCAGTGAAGTCGAGGGTTCCAAGCAGTACTTC | CASSEVEGSKQYF
TRBJ2-7 | . | . | TRBV10-2 | TGCGCCGCCCAAGGGACATACTCCTACGAGCAGTACTTC | CAAQGTYSYEQYF
TRBJ1-5 | . | . | TRBV7-8 | TGTGCCAGCAGCCCCCAAAGGGCGCGCAATCAGCCCCAGCATTTT | CASSPQRARNQPQHF
TRBJ2-3 | few | . | TRBV20-1 | TGCAGTGGCGAGGGGAGCGGTACGCAGTATTTT | CSGEGSGTQYF
TRBJ2-7 | . | . | TRBV18 | TGTGCCAGCTCACCCATGGACACCGAGCAGTACTTC | CASSPMDTEQYF
TRBJ1-1 | . | . | TRBV7-9 | TGTGCCAGCAGCCCGGACCTGATGAACACTGAAGCTTTCTTT | CASSPDLMNTEAFF